This is a list of T cell receptor beta chains from one sample in a study of chemoradiotherapy in HPV16-positive cancers. Sequencing was performed with immunoSEQ multiplex PCR; in TCRdb, only in-frame clones are kept and a portion is missing. Of approximately 29,000 clones listed, more than 80% are singletons. This material consisted of blood, taken from a patient who underwent chemoradiotherapy. The receptors originated from a human donor with HPV-associated anogenital cancer. Each CDR3 is given without its conserved first and last residue. Each record gives: J gene, V gene, CDR3 protein.

J: TRBJ1-6
V: TRBV19
CDR3: ASRTPGQGGNSPLH

J: TRBJ2-5
V: TRBV4-1
CDR3: ASSHWGAGWQETQY

J: TRBJ2-3
V: TRBV5-1
CDR3: ASSFRGEGDTQY

J: TRBJ1-1
V: TRBV25-1
CDR3: ASRQGQWITEAF

J: TRBJ2-4
V: TRBV18
CDR3: ASSPTGMPKNIQY

J: TRBJ2-1
V: TRBV11-2
CDR3: ASSHTSTGTPNNEQF

J: TRBJ2-1
V: TRBV5-1
CDR3: ASSLETRTDEQF

J: TRBJ1-2
V: TRBV6-1
CDR3: ASSPTGTANYGYT

J: TRBJ1-3
V: TRBV30
CDR3: AWTPGASGNTIY

J: TRBJ1-2
V: TRBV2
CDR3: ASSEAPGLAYGYT

J: TRBJ2-3
V: TRBV5-1
CDR3: ASSLAGAADTQY

J: TRBJ2-5
V: TRBV19
CDR3: ASRGGRGGQETQY

J: TRBJ1-1
V: TRBV5-1
CDR3: ASSPRGDTEAF

J: TRBJ2-1
V: TRBV7-2
CDR3: ASSKETSGGNNEQF

J: TRBJ2-5
V: TRBV7-2
CDR3: ASRSKGLSLGAQY

J: TRBJ2-5
V: TRBV29-1
CDR3: SAISGAGETQY

J: TRBJ2-3
V: TRBV5-4
CDR3: ASSLGTSGGIQPTDTQY

J: TRBJ2-5
V: TRBV2
CDR3: ASPDRGQETQY

J: TRBJ1-2
V: TRBV5-6
CDR3: ASSPLQTNYGYT

J: TRBJ2-5
V: TRBV19
CDR3: ASSTTGVQETQY

J: TRBJ2-1
V: TRBV5-1
CDR3: ASSLTPRDPFRNEQF

J: TRBJ1-2
V: TRBV19
CDR3: AGWDSSNYGYT

J: TRBJ1-2
V: TRBV15
CDR3: ATSRGGVGYGYT

J: TRBJ1-2
V: TRBV9
CDR3: ASSVVSHYGYT

J: TRBJ1-2
V: TRBV6-1
CDR3: ASRDGAGGYT

J: TRBJ1-2
V: TRBV6-1
CDR3: ASSEASYGYT

J: TRBJ2-5
V: TRBV5-1
CDR3: ASSLDGLAGETQY

J: TRBJ1-2
V: TRBV5-1
CDR3: ASSQENYGYT

J: TRBJ2-5
V: TRBV11-3
CDR3: ASSLTFGTAETQY

J: TRBJ1-2
V: TRBV27
CDR3: ASSLFGTGDYGYT

J: TRBJ1-3
V: TRBV5-6
CDR3: ASSLVVGFRASGNTIY

J: TRBJ2-2
V: TRBV5-1
CDR3: ASSLAPPGTGRDTGELF

J: TRBJ2-2
V: TRBV7-2
CDR3: ASSLGWANTGELF

J: TRBJ2-2
V: TRBV7-9
CDR3: ASSFTSGVARDTGELF

J: TRBJ1-2
V: TRBV6-5
CDR3: ASSYVQGAQEA

J: TRBJ2-5
V: TRBV29-1
CDR3: SVGETQY

J: TRBJ2-1
V: TRBV7-2
CDR3: ASGVRSYNEQF

J: TRBJ1-6
V: TRBV6-4
CDR3: ARGWQSSYNSPLH

J: TRBJ1-2
V: TRBV19
CDR3: ASSMELSNYGYT

J: TRBJ1-1
V: TRBV18
CDR3: ASSPGGGDTEAF

J: TRBJ1-5
V: TRBV7-2
CDR3: ASSFYGSNQPQH

J: TRBJ2-1
V: TRBV7-6
CDR3: ASSKVFGVHEQF

J: TRBJ2-1
V: TRBV2
CDR3: ATQPGTVNNEQF

J: TRBJ1-4
V: TRBV5-1
CDR3: ASRAGTANEKLF

J: TRBJ2-1
V: TRBV25-1
CDR3: ASSAGTSGGIYNEQF

J: TRBJ1-1
V: TRBV2
CDR3: ASSRSENTEAF

J: TRBJ1-6
V: TRBV15
CDR3: ATSTGTTNSPLH

J: TRBJ1-1
V: TRBV28
CDR3: ASSLTGGMESEAF

J: TRBJ1-2
V: TRBV19
CDR3: ASKKSAQGAFGYT

J: TRBJ1-3
V: TRBV5-1
CDR3: ASSSESGNTIY

J: TRBJ1-1
V: TRBV29-1
CDR3: SVEGPGQAMNTEAF

J: TRBJ1-2
V: TRBV7-2
CDR3: ASSLAVGDTYGYT

J: TRBJ2-1
V: TRBV7-9
CDR3: ASSLWATRGDEQF